This note documents a single T cell receptor (beta chain) sequence. This CDR3 contains 13 residues. J lost 8 bases, V lost 3 bases, and 6 bases had no gene match. Per germline, CDR1 SGHNT and CDR2 YYREEE (reference sequence). The sample belongs to a study of blood T cell repertoires in COVID-19. Profiled with immunoSEQ multiplex PCR; TCRdb holds only in-frame clones, not every one. The data hold over 300,000 clones, with around 92% observed a single time. The chain links TRBV5-4 to TRBJ1-1, with TRBD1 matching over 8 bases. This TCR derives from a man aged 40-49 years with acute or convalescent COVID-19. Sample: peripheral blood. The DNA for the CDR3 is TGTGCCAGCAGCTCCAGGGGGCAGGGGGAAGCTTTCTTT. Amino acid sequence: CASSSRGQGEAFF.